This is a list of T cell receptor beta chains from one sample in a study of shared clonotypes between healthy human individuals. Libraries were prepared by immunoSEQ multiplex PCR; TCRdb keeps only in-frame clonotypes and omits some of them. The sample gives over a million clones, roughly 75% of which show up once; approximately 1.5% is in the top ten. Sequenced input: memory CD4+ T cells sorted from blood. The receptors were sampled from a man between 18 and 35 years old in good health. Both conserved end residues are part of each CDR3. Each record gives: J gene, clone size, V gene, D gene, CDR3 DNA, CDR3 protein. The D gene is left open where the match is weak. Expanded clones get a size class; other rows say once, few or many, or leave the size out.

TRBJ2-6	-	TRBV5-1	-	TGCGCCAGCAGCTTGGACCCCCGGCGGTTGGGTTTGACTTTC	CASSLDPRRLGLTF
TRBJ1-2	once	TRBV30	TRBD1	TGTGCCTGGAATAAGGGACAGGGTAACTATGGCTACACCTTC	CAWNKGQGNYGYTF
TRBJ1-1	-	TRBV11-2	-	TGCGCCAGCAGCCAAGATCTAAACACTGAAGCTTTCTTT	CASSQDLNTEAFF
TRBJ2-1	-	TRBV10-3	TRBD2	TGTGCCATCAGTGAAGTGGCTAGCGGGAGCAATGAGCAGTTCTTC	CAISEVASGSNEQFF
TRBJ1-1	-	TRBV2	TRBD1	TGTGCCAGCAGTGATTCAGGGGGGAACACTGAAGCTTTCTTT	CASSDSGGNTEAFF
TRBJ2-2	-	TRBV10-3	TRBD1	TGTGCCATCAGAGCCGGGACAGGGGACACCGGGGAGCTGTTTTTT	CAIRAGTGDTGELFF
TRBJ2-1	few	TRBV7-2	-	TGTGCCAGCAGCTTAGTGGGGACGGACTACAATGAGCAGTTCTTC	CASSLVGTDYNEQFF
TRBJ1-2	-	TRBV29-1	-	TGCAGCGTTGCACCCGGGACCCATGGCTACACCTTC	CSVAPGTHGYTF
TRBJ2-1	once	TRBV6-1	-	TGTGCCAGCAGTGCCCACACAGCTTACAATGAGCAGTTCTTC	CASSAHTAYNEQFF
TRBJ2-7	-	TRBV27	-	TGTGCCAGCAGCCCTGGACTGGCCTACGAGCAGTACTTC	CASSPGLAYEQYF
TRBJ1-2	once	TRBV2	-	TGTGCCAGCAGTGGCAAATATGGCTACACCTTC	CASSGKYGYTF
TRBJ2-7	-	TRBV18	-	TGTGCCAGCTCACCACCGCAGTCAGGGACCGAGCAGTACTTC	CASSPPQSGTEQYF
TRBJ1-1	-	TRBV5-1	TRBD1	TGCGCCAGCAGCTTCCTACAGGGGGCGAACACTGAAGCTTTCTTT	CASSFLQGANTEAFF
TRBJ2-7	-	TRBV6-6	TRBD1	TGTGCCAGCAGCCGACAGGGGGTGGGGGAGCAGTACTTC	CASSRQGVGEQYF
TRBJ1-5	-	TRBV6-5	TRBD1	TGTGCCAGCAAGCCGGGGACAGGGGACAATCAGCCCCAGCATTTT	CASKPGTGDNQPQHF
TRBJ2-2	-	TRBV10-3	TRBD2	TGTGCCATCAGGGAGGGGAGGGATACCGGGGAGCTGTTTTTT	CAIREGRDTGELFF
TRBJ2-3	-	TRBV19	TRBD2	TGTGCCAGTAGTAGGGTTTCTAGCGGGAGGAAAGATACGCAGTATTTT	CASSRVSSGRKDTQYF
TRBJ2-7	-	TRBV5-4	-	TGTGCCAGCATGATAGACGGCCTCTACGAGCAGTACTTC	CASMIDGLYEQYF
TRBJ2-7	-	TRBV19	TRBD2	TGTGCCAGTAGTATAACTAGCGGGAGAAACGACGAGCAGTACTTC	CASSITSGRNDEQYF
TRBJ1-4	-	TRBV7-9	TRBD1	TGTGCCAGCAGGACAAATAGGGGGCAGTCAGAAAAACTGTTTTTT	CASRTNRGQSEKLFF
TRBJ1-6	once	TRBV14	-	TGTGCCAGCAGCCATAGGCAGGGTGAAAATTCACCCCTCCACTTT	CASSHRQGENSPLHF
TRBJ1-5	few	TRBV2	-	TGTGCCAGCAGTGAAGCCCAGGGCGGAAGGAGCAATCAGCCCCAGCATTTT	CASSEAQGGRSNQPQHF
TRBJ2-5	-	TRBV5-4	TRBD2	TGTGCCAGCAGCGAGGGAGCGGGGTCTCCTGGGCAAGAGACCCAGTACTTC	CASSEGAGSPGQETQYF